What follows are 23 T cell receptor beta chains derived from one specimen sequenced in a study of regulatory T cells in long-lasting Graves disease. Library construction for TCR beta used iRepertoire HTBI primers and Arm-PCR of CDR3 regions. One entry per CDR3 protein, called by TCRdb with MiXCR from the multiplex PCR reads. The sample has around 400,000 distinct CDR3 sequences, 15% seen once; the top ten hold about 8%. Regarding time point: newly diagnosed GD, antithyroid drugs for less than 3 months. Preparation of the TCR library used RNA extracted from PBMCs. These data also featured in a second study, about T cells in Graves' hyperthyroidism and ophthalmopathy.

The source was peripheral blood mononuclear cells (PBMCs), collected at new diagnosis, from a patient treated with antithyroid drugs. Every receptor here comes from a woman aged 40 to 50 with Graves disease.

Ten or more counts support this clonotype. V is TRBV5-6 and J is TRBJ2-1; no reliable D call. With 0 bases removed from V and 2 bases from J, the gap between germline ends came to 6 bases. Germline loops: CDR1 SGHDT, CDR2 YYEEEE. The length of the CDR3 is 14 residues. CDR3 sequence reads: CASSLDRTYNEQFF. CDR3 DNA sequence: TGTGCCAGCAGCTTGGACAGAACCTACAATGAGCAGTTCTTC.

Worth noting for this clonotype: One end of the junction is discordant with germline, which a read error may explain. The CDR3 reads CASSPLAGGPGDTQYF. The CDR3 coding sequence is TGTGCTAGCAGCCCCCTAGCGGGAGGGCCGGGAGATACGCAGTATTTT. This sequence joins TRBV7-7 and TRBJ2-3; TRBD2 agrees at 12 bases. CDR3 size: 16 residues. Germline CDR1 and CDR2: SSHAT and FNYEAQ (reference sequence).

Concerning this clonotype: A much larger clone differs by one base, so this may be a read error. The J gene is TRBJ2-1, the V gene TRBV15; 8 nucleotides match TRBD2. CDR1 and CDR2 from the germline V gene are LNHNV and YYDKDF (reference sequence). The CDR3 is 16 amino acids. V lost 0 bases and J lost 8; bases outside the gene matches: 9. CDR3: CATSRDRSGSAYEQFF. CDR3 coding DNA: TGTGCCACCAGCAGAGATAGGAGCGGGAGTGCCTATGAGCAGTTCTTC.

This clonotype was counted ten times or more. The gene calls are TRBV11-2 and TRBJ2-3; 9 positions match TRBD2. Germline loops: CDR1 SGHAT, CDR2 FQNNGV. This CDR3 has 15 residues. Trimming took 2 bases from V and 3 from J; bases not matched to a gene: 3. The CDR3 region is CASSLLAGATDTQYF. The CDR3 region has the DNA TGTGCCAGCAGCTTATTAGCGGGAGCGACAGATACGCAGTATTTT.

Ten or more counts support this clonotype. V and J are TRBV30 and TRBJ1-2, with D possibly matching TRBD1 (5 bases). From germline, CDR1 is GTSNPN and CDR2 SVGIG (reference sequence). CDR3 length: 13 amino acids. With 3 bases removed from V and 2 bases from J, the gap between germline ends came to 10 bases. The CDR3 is CAWSGTENYGYTF. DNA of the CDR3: TGTGCCTGGAGCGGGACCGAGAACTATGGCTACACCTTC.

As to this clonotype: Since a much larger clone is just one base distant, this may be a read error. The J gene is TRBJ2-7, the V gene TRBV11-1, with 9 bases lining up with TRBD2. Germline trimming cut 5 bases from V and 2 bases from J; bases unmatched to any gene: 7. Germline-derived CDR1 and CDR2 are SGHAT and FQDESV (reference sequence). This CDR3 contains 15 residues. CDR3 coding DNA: TGTGCCAGCAGCGTAGGGGCTAGCGGGACCTACGAGCAGTACTTC. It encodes CASSVGASGTYEQYF. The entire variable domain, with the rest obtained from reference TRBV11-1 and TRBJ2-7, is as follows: EAEVAQSPRYKITEKSQAVAFWCDPISGHATLYWYRQILGQGPELLVQFQDESVVDDSQLPKDRFSAERLKGVDSTLKIQPAELGDSAMYLCASSVGASGTYEQYFGPGTRLTVT.

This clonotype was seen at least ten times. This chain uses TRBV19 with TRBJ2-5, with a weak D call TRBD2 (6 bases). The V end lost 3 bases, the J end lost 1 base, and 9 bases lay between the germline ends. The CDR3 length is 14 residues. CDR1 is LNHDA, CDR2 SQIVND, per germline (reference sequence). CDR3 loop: CASSIGGSQETQYF. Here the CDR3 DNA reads TGTGCCAGTAGTATCGGGGGAAGCCAAGAGACCCAGTACTTC. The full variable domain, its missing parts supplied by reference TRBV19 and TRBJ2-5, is DGGITQSPKYLFRKEGQNVTLSCEQNLNHDAMYWYRQDPGQGLRLIYYSQIVNDFQKGDIAEGYSVSREKKESFPLTVTSAQKNPTAFYLCASSIGGSQETQYFGPGTRLLVL.

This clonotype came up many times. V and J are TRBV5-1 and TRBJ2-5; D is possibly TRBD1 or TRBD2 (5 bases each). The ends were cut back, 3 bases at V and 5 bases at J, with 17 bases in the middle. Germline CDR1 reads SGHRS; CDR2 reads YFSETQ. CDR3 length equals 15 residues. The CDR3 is CASSSSGTVLETQYF. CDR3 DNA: TGCGCCAGCAGCTCTTCCGGGACGGTCCTCGAGACCCAGTACTTC. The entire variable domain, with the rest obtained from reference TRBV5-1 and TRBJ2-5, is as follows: KAGVTQTPRYLIKTRGQQVTLSCSPISGHRSVSWYQQTPGQGLQFLFEYFSETQRNKGNFPGRFSGRQFSNSRSEMNVSTLELGDSALYLCASSSSGTVLETQYFGPGTRLLVL.

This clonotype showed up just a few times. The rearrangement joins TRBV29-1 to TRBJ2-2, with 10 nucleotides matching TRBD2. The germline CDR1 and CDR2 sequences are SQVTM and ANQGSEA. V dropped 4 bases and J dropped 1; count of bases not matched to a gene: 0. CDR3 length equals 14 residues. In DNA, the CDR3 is TGCAGCGTTGGGACTAGCGGGAACACCGGGGAGCTGTTTTTT. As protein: CSVGTSGNTGELFF.

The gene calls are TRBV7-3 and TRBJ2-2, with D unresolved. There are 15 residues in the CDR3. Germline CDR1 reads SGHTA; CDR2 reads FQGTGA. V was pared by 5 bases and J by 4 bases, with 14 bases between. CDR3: CASSPSMLPTGELFF. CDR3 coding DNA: TGTGCCAGCAGCCCATCGATGCTTCCCACCGGGGAGCTGTTTTTT.

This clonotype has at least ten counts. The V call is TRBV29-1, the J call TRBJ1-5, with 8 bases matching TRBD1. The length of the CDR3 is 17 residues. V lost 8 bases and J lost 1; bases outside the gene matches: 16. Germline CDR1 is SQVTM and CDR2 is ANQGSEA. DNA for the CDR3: TGCAGCATTGCCGTACGGGACAGGAGGGGGAGCAATCAGCCCCAGCATTTT. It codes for CSIAVRDRRGSNQPQHF.

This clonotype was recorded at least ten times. The chain's CDR3 is CASSLEAGSTEAFF. The CDR3 DNA sequence: TGTGCCAGCAGCTTGGAGGCAGGGTCCACTGAAGCTTTCTTT. The chain is built from TRBV5-4 and TRBJ1-1; D perhaps matches TRBD1 (5 bases). V was cut by 0 bases and J by 4 bases, with 10 bases left in between. CDR3 length: 14 residues. From germline, CDR1 is SGHNT and CDR2 YYREEE (reference sequence). Full variable domain (rest looked up from reference TRBV5-4 and TRBJ1-1): ETGVTQSPTHLIKTRGQQVTLRCSSQSGHNTVSWYQQALGQGPQFIFQYYREEENGRGNFPPRFSGLQFPNYSSELNVNALELDDSALYLCASSLEAGSTEAFFGQGTRLTVV.

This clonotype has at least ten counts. The CDR3 DNA follows: TGTGCCAGCAGTCAGGACAGGGGGTTAACGGAGACCCAGTACTTC. This codes for CASSQDRGLTETQYF. The rearrangement uses TRBV12-3 or TRBV12-4 and TRBJ2-5; 10 bases line up with TRBD1. V gave up 5 bases and J gave up 5 bases; unmatched junction bases: 8. The length of the CDR3 is 15 residues.

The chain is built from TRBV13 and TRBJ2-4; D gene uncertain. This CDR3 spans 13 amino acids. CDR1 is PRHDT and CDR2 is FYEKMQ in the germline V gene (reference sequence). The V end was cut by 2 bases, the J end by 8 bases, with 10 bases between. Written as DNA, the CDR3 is TGTGCCAGCAGCTTAAGGCAAGGTGACATTCAGTACTTC. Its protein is CASSLRQGDIQYF.

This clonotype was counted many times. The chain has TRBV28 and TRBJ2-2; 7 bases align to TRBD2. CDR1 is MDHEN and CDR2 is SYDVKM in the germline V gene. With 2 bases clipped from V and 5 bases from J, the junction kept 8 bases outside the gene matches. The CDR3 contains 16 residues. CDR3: CASSLSGSGGTGELFF. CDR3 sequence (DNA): TGTGCCAGCAGTTTAAGTGGCTCCGGGGGGACCGGGGAGCTGTTTTTT.

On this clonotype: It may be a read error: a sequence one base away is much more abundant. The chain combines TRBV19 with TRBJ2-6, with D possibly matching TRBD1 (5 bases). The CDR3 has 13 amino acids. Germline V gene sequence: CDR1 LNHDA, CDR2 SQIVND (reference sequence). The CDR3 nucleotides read TGTGCCATTGGGGTATCTGGGGCCAACGTCCCGACTTTC. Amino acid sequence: CAIGVSGANVPTF.

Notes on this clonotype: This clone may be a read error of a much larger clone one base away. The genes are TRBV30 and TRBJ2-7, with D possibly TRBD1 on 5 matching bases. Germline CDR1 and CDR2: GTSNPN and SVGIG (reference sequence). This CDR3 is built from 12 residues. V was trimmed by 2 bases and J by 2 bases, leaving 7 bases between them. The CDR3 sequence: CAWSNRPYEQYF. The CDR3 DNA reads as TGTGCCTGGAGTAACAGGCCCTACGAGCAGTACTTC.

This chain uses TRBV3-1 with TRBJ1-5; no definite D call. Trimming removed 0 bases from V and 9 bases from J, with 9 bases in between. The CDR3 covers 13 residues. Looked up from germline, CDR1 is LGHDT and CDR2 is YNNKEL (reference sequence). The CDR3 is CASSQDRWLPQHF. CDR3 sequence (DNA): TGTGCCAGCAGCCAAGATCGGTGGTTGCCCCAGCATTTT.

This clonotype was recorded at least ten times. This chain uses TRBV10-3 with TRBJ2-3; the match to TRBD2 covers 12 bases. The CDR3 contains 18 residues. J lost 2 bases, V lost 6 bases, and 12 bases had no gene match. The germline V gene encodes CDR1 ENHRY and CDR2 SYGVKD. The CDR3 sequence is CAIRERTSGAPTTDTQYF. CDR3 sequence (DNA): TGTGCCATCAGGGAAAGGACTAGCGGGGCTCCCACCACAGATACGCAGTATTTT.

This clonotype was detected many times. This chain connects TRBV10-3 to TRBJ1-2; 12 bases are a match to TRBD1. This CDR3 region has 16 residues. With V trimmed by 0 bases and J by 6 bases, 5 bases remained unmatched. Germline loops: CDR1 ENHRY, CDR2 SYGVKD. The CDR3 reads CAISESPGTGGDGYTF. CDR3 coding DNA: TGTGCCATCAGTGAGTCGCCCGGGACAGGGGGCGATGGCTACACCTTC.

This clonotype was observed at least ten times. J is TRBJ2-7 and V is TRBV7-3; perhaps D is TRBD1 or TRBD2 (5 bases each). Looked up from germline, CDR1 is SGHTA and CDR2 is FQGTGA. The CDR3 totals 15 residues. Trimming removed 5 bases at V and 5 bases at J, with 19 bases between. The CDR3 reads CASSQTGAKGDEQYF. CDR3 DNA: TGTGCCAGCAGCCAGACCGGGGCCAAGGGCGACGAGCAGTACTTC.

CDR3 nucleotide sequence: TGCGCCAGCAGCTTGGGGTCGGTAGCGGGAGTAGAAGAGACCCAGTACTTC. It specifies CASSLGSVAGVEETQYF. The chain carries TRBV5-1 and TRBJ2-5; TRBD2 matches 9 bases. Germline-derived CDR1 and CDR2 are SGHRS and YFSETQ. The CDR3 loop spans 17 amino acids. The junction had 9 bases not matched to a gene; V was cut back by 0 bases and J by 3 bases.

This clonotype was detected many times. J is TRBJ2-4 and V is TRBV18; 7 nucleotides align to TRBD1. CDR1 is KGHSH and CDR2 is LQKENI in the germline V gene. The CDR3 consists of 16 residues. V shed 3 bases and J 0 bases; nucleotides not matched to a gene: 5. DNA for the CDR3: TGTGCCAGCTCACCTCAAGGGACAGTAGCCAAAAACATTCAGTACTTC. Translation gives CASSPQGTVAKNIQYF.